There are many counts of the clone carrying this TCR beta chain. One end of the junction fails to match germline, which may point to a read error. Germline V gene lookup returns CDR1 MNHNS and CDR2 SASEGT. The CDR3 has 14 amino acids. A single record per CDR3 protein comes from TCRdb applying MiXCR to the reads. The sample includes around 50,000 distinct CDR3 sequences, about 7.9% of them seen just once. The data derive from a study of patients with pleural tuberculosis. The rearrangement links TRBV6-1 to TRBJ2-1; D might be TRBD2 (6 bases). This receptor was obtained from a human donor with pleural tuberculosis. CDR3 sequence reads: CVSSPTDGGNEQFF. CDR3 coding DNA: TGTGTCAGCAGCCCTACGGACGGGGGCAATGAGCAGTTCTTC.